The 29 T cell receptor beta chains below come from one sample, sequenced in a study of vaccination effects on CD4 cells after COVID-19 (dated by TCRdb to about 2022). Libraries were constructed by the immunoSEQ multiplex PCR assay. TCRdb's version of the immuneACCESS table is confined to in-frame rearrangements and falls short of the full clone set. An unresolved V gene accounts for under half of the shortfall where checked; the remainder is of unknown origin. This sample has tens of thousands of clones in its table, and 55% to 85% of those were observed once. The ten largest clones add up to roughly 1.2% of the sample. No antigen has been identified for these receptors. The ViraFEST assay stimulated PBMC with viral peptide pools and then used TCR sequencing to identify antigen-specific CD4+ T cell clonotypes by expansion. After roughly 11 days of culture, CD4+ T cells were isolated with the EasySep CD4+ T cell isolation kit. Two doses of either the BNT162b2 or the mRNA-1273 mRNA SARS-CoV-2 vaccine were administered to participants.

This specimen consisted of CD4+ T cells from PBMCs cultured with HCoV-229E spike peptides, obtained after COVID-19 vaccination. Reading the label with the study, this specimen's cell subset or site is: HCoV-229E spike overlapping peptide pool stimulation. These TCRs come from a human donor who received a COVID-19 vaccine.

The chain joins TRBV5-4 to TRBJ2-3, with 13 bases matching TRBD2. The J segment lost 4 bases and the V segment lost 2 bases, leaving 4 bases of the junction unmatched. This CDR3 spans 16 amino acids. CDR1 and CDR2 (germline): SGHNT, YYREEE (reference sequence). CDR3 amino acids: CASSFPTSGGPDTQYF. The CDR3 DNA follows: TGTGCCAGCAGCTTCCCGACTAGCGGGGGGCCAGATACGCAGTATTTT.

CDR3 residues: CSASTGGGYTF. In nucleotides, the CDR3 is TGCAGTGCTAGCACAGGAGGTGGCTACACCTTC. The V and J genes are TRBV20-1 and TRBJ1-2, with D possibly TRBD1 on 5 matching bases. Germline V lookup: CDR1 DFQATT, CDR2 SNEGSKA (reference sequence). The CDR3 totals 11 residues. V was cut by 3 bases and J by 7 bases, with 9 bases left in between.

The rearrangement joins TRBV19 to TRBJ2-5; TRBD1 matches 11 bases. With 5 bases clipped from V and 4 bases from J, the junction kept 3 bases outside the gene matches. This CDR3 region has 14 residues. CDR1 is LNHDA, CDR2 SQIVND, per germline (reference sequence). This CDR3 reads CASSPGTGGETQYF. CDR3 in DNA: TGTGCCAGTAGTCCCGGGACAGGGGGAGAGACCCAGTACTTC.

The chain links TRBV9 to TRBJ2-3; the match to TRBD1 covers 10 bases. This CDR3 region has 17 residues. V was pared by 3 bases and J by 3 bases, with 10 bases of the junction left unmatched. Germline V gene data show CDR1 as SGDLS and CDR2 as YYNGEE. The CDR3 is CASSATSGQGLTDTQYF. For the CDR3, the DNA is TGTGCCAGCAGCGCAACCTCGGGACAGGGGTTAACAGATACGCAGTATTTT.

This clone was detected once. J is TRBJ1-1 and V is TRBV18, with 10 bases matching TRBD1. The CDR3 totals 17 residues. V gave up 6 bases and J gave up 5 bases; unmatched junction bases: 15. CDR1 is KGHSH and CDR2 is LQKENI in the germline V gene. In nucleotides, the CDR3 is TGTGCCAGCTCCCCCGGGGGGACAGGGGCCTTTGGGACTGAAGCTTTCTTT. Protein product: CASSPGGTGAFGTEAFF. Complete variable domain (other parts from reference TRBV18 and TRBJ1-1): NAGVMQNPRHLVRRRGQEARLRCSPMKGHSHVYWYRQLPEEGLKFMVYLQKENIIDESGMPKERFSAEFPKEGPSILRIQQVVRGDSAAYFCASSPGGTGAFGTEAFFGQGTRLTVV.

The chain employs TRBV19 and TRBJ2-1; D not certain. Germline V gene sequence: CDR1 LNHDA, CDR2 SQIVND (reference sequence). The V and J ends lost 7 bases and 10 bases respectively, with 20 bases between them. CDR3 length: 14 residues. This CDR3 reads CASTTTSATQEQFF. In DNA form, the CDR3 reads TGTGCCAGTACCACTACCTCGGCGACACAGGAGCAGTTCTTC.

The chain couples TRBV3-1 (or the pseudogene TRBV3-2) to TRBJ2-1; 13 bases are a match to TRBD2. This CDR3 has 16 amino acids. The germline V gene has CDR1 LGHDT and CDR2 YNNKEL (reference sequence). V lost 7 bases and J lost 2; bases outside the gene matches: 5. CDR3 sequence: CASTFGLAGAYNEQFF. CDR3 bases: TGTGCCAGCACCTTTGGACTAGCGGGGGCCTACAATGAGCAGTTCTTC.

The chain couples TRBV5-5 to TRBJ1-5; the D is unclear. V was pared by 4 bases and J by 4 bases, with 12 bases between. The V gene's germline CDR1 is SGHKS and CDR2 YYEKEE (reference sequence). The CDR3 is made up of 14 amino acids. CDR3 protein: CASSPQIANQPQHF. CDR3 sequence (DNA): TGTGCCAGCAGCCCGCAGATAGCAAATCAGCCCCAGCATTTT.

The chain uses TRBV7-9 and TRBJ2-6; D is uncertain. Germline lookup yields CDR1 SEHNR and CDR2 FQNEAQ (reference sequence). The CDR3 sequence is 15 residues long. V lost 0 bases, J lost 0 bases, and 3 bases lay in between. This CDR3 reads CASSLASSGANVLTF. DNA for the CDR3: TGTGCCAGCAGCTTAGCAAGCTCTGGGGCCAACGTCCTGACTTTC. Using reference TRBV7-9 and TRBJ2-6 for the parts outside the CDR3, the full variable domain is DTGVSQNPRHKITKRGQNVTFRCDPISEHNRLYWYRQTLGQGPEFLTYFQNEAQLEKSRLLSDRFSAERPKGSFSTLEIQRTEQGDSAMYLCASSLASSGANVLTFGAGSRLTVL.

The chain has TRBV12-3 or TRBV12-4 and TRBJ1-2, with D perhaps TRBD1 (5 bases). The length of the CDR3 is 12 residues. The V and J ends lost 9 bases and 8 bases respectively, with 16 bases between them. The CDR3 is CARGGRGNGYTF. In nucleotides, the CDR3 is TGTGCCAGGGGGGGGAGAGGGAACGGCTACACCTTC.

This CDR3 reads CASSYSDRGNNQPQHF. CDR3 in DNA: TGTGCCAGCAGTTACTCGGACAGGGGGAACAATCAGCCCCAGCATTTT. V gene TRBV6-5 combines with J gene TRBJ1-5; 10 bases are a match to TRBD1. There are 16 residues in the CDR3. With V trimmed by 0 bases and J by 3 bases, 2 bases remained unmatched. CDR1 is MNHEY, CDR2 SVGAGI, per germline.

This chain uses TRBV6-5 with TRBJ1-4, with D perhaps matching TRBD1 (6 bases). Germline V gene data show CDR1 as MNHEY and CDR2 as SVGAGI. The length of the CDR3 is 15 residues. Between the trimmed V and J ends, which lost 4 bases and 8 bases, there was a span of 17 bases. The CDR3 DNA follows: TGTGCCAGCAGTTCAACAGGGAGGATTCGAGAAAAACTGTTTTTT. Translated, it gives CASSSTGRIREKLFF.

The chain has TRBV7-3 and TRBJ2-7; D is unresolved. V was cut by 10 bases and J by 0 bases, with 1 base left in between. This CDR3 contains 9 residues. Germline V gene data show CDR1 as SGHTA and CDR2 as FQGTGA. The CDR3, as DNA: TGTGCCACCTCCTACGAGCAGTACGTC. It specifies CATSYEQYV.

Remarks on this clone: Within the sample, other DNA sequences also encode this same CDR3. CDR3 in DNA: TGTGCCAGCAGCTTAACAGCTAACACTGAAGCTTTCTTT. Its protein product is CASSLTANTEAFF. The J gene is TRBJ1-1, the V gene TRBV7-3; no reliable D call. Trimming cost V 0 bases and J 2 bases, with 4 bases left between them. The CDR3 extends over 13 amino acids. The germline CDR1 and CDR2 sequences are SGHTA and FQGTGA.

The chain combines TRBV30 with TRBJ1-1; D unclear. V was shortened by 0 bases and J by 4 bases, with 12 bases between the two germline ends. The germline gives CDR1 GTSNPN, CDR2 SVGIG (reference sequence). The CDR3 covers 14 residues. Here the CDR3 reads CAWSVLGELTEAFF. CDR3 sequence (DNA): TGTGCCTGGAGTGTCCTGGGCGAACTCACTGAAGCTTTCTTT. Full variable domain (outside the CDR3, taken from reference TRBV30 and TRBJ1-1): SQTIHQWPATLVQPVGSPLSLECTVEGTSNPNLYWYRQAAGRGLQLLFYSVGIGQISSEVPQNLSASRPQDRQFILSSKKLLLSDSGFYLCAWSVLGELTEAFFGQGTRLTVV.

The chain employs TRBV14 and TRBJ1-1; 9 bases are shared with TRBD1. The germline V gene has CDR1 SGHDN and CDR2 FVKESK. The length of the CDR3 is 15 residues. The V segment lost 2 bases and the J segment 5 bases; nucleotides outside the gene matches: 6. CDR3: CASSQITGGGTEAFF. CDR3 DNA: TGTGCCAGCAGCCAAATAACAGGGGGCGGAACTGAAGCTTTCTTT.

V and J are TRBV5-5 and TRBJ2-7; D is possibly TRBD1 (5 bases). The CDR3 contains 14 residues. Germline V gene lookup returns CDR1 SGHKS and CDR2 YYEKEE (reference sequence). V lost 4 bases to trimming and J lost 2 bases, with 13 bases between them. CDR3: CASSPLGDTYEQYV. The CDR3 coding sequence is TGTGCCAGCAGCCCCCTAGGGGATACCTACGAGCAGTACGTC.

This rearrangement joins TRBV6-5 to TRBJ1-4; a weak D match, TRBD1 (5 bases). The CDR3 spans 16 residues. Per the germline V gene, CDR1 is MNHEY and CDR2 is SVGAGI. V shed 2 bases and J shed 6 bases, with 16 bases lying between them. This CDR3 is CASSYRARGGDEKLFF. Written as DNA, the CDR3 is TGTGCCAGCAGTTACAGGGCGAGGGGCGGTGATGAAAAACTGTTTTTT.

CDR3 loop: CATSDLRGGNTDTQYF. In DNA form, the CDR3 reads TGTGCCACCAGTGATTTGCGAGGCGGGAACACAGATACGCAGTATTTT. The chain joins TRBV24-1 to TRBJ2-3; D perhaps matches TRBD2 (6 bases). The CDR3 covers 16 residues. Germline lookup yields CDR1 KGHDR and CDR2 SFDVKD. Trimming left V 0 bases short and J 2 bases short, with 11 bases between.

This clone is a singleton in its sample. This rearrangement joins TRBV7-2 to TRBJ1-3, with 7 bases identical to TRBD1. Germline-derived CDR1 and CDR2 are SGHTA and FQGNSA. The CDR3 length is 19 residues. Unmatched junction bases numbered 12, after V lost 1 base and J lost 0 bases. The CDR3 loop is CASSLVPVGRGISGNTIYF. The CDR3 DNA sequence: TGTGCCAGCAGCTTAGTACCGGTCGGCAGGGGGATCTCTGGAAACACCATATATTTT. Together with reference TRBV7-2 and TRBJ1-3, the CDR3 gives the full variable domain: GAGVSQSPSNKVTEKGKDVELRCDPISGHTALYWYRQSLGQGLEFLIYFQGNSAPDKSGLPSDRFSAERTGGSVSTLTIQRTQQEDSAVYLCASSLVPVGRGISGNTIYFGEGSWLTVV.

The CDR3 coding sequence is TGTGCCAGCAGGCAGGGGGGGGGTTTACCTCAGCCCCAGCATTTT. Its protein product is CASRQGGGLPQPQHF. The rearrangement joins TRBV28 to TRBJ1-5; 7 positions agree with TRBD1. V gave up 6 bases and J gave up 6 bases; unmatched junction bases: 11. The CDR3 length is 15 residues. Germline values: CDR1 MDHEN, CDR2 SYDVKM.

The genes are TRBV11-3 and TRBJ2-3, with D possibly TRBD2 on 5 matching bases. The V gene lost 1 base and the J gene lost 2 bases, with 7 bases spanning the gap. Per the germline V gene, CDR1 is SGHNT and CDR2 is YENEEA. The CDR3 has 14 amino acids. The CDR3 sequence: CASSLGGHTDTQYF. The CDR3, as DNA: TGTGCCAGCAGCTTAGGCGGGCACACAGATACGCAGTATTTT.

The table lists this clone with a few counts. The chain joins TRBV6-4 to TRBJ2-3; D remains ambiguous. V was shortened by 6 bases and J by 2 bases, with 9 bases between the two germline ends. Looked up from germline, CDR1 is MRHNA and CDR2 is SNTAGT. This CDR3 region has 13 residues. The CDR3 protein is CASSPQHTDTQYF. The CDR3 DNA reads as TGTGCCAGCAGCCCCCAGCACACAGATACGCAGTATTTT.

V usage is TRBV7-2 and J usage is TRBJ2-7; D is tentatively TRBD1 or TRBD2 (6 bases each). Trimming removed 3 bases from V and 4 bases from J, with 10 bases in between. The length of the CDR3 is 13 residues. The germline V gene has CDR1 SGHTA and CDR2 FQGNSA. The CDR3 DNA sequence: TGTGCCAGCAGCTTCGGGGGCGCGTACGAGCAGTACGTC. It translates to CASSFGGAYEQYV.

V and J are TRBV14 and TRBJ1-3; D is unclear. The CDR3 length is 16 residues. In germline, CDR1 is SGHDN, CDR2 FVKESK. The V end lost 0 bases, the J end lost 0 bases, and 9 bases lay between the germline ends. DNA for the CDR3: TGTGCCAGCAGCCAAGAGAGACTCTACTCTGGAAACACCATATATTTT. It codes for CASSQERLYSGNTIYF.

The V call is TRBV6-5, the J call TRBJ2-3; D perhaps matches TRBD1 (6 bases). Trimming removed 6 bases at V and 2 bases at J, with 12 bases between. CDR1 MNHEY and CDR2 SVGAGI come from the germline V gene. This CDR3 region has 14 residues. The CDR3 nucleotides read TGTGCCAGCAGAATACAGGGCTCCACAGATACGCAGTATTTT. Amino acid sequence: CASRIQGSTDTQYF.

This chain connects TRBV24-1 to TRBJ2-7; tentatively, D is TRBD2 (6 bases). The CDR3 length is 17 residues. Trimming cost V 5 bases and J 4 bases, with 23 bases left between them. Germline V gives CDR1 KGHDR, CDR2 SFDVKD. The CDR3 DNA reads as TGTGCCACCAGTGGCCTTAAAGGGCGGGACTGCTTATACGAGCAGTACGTC. Its translation: CATSGLKGRDCLYEQYV.

The sample holds one count of this clone. The V and J genes are TRBV24-1 and TRBJ2-3; D is tentatively TRBD1 or TRBD2 (5 bases each). CDR1 KGHDR and CDR2 SFDVKD come from the germline V gene. CDR3 length: 14 amino acids. The V end was cut by 4 bases, the J end by 4 bases, with 11 bases between. The CDR3 region is CATSDRVGADTQYF. CDR3 bases: TGTGCCACCAGTGACAGGGTGGGGGCAGATACGCAGTATTTT.

The chain recombines TRBV6-5 with TRBJ2-7; D not certain. The germline V gene encodes CDR1 MNHEY and CDR2 SVGAGI. V was trimmed by 5 bases and J by 0 bases, leaving 8 bases between them. CDR3 length: 13 amino acids. For the CDR3, the DNA is TGTGCCAGCAGTAGAACTGGCTCCTACGAGCAGTACGTC. This codes for CASSRTGSYEQYV.